Following are 26 T cell receptor beta chains from one sample sequenced in a study of tissue T cells after allogeneic stem cell transplantation (dated 2022 in TCRdb). The label giving this sample's time point can be read as: mouse harvest day 14 after allogeneic transplant. Mouse grafts combined 10^7 T-cell-depleted bone marrow cells with 10^6 splenic CD5+ T cells, given via tail vein injection. Library preparation was by the immunoSEQ multiplex PCR assay. TCRdb carries this immuneACCESS record with in-frame sequences only. Its versions omit some clonotypes, under half of them owing to an unresolved V gene in the studies checked, with the rest unexplained. This sample gives 4,000 to 6,000 clones in total; roughly 30% of them show up just once. Around 4.3% of the sample comes from the top ten. Input material: skin. All receptors derive from a female BALB/c mouse given C57BL/6 T cells with graft-versus-host disease after an allogeneic hematopoietic cell transplant.

With respect to this clone: Gene names and germline refer to mouse. The read is 1 residue too short to cover the CDR3 end, so that end is filled in from the germline J gene. The sample holds other DNA sequences that translate to the same CDR3. This sequence joins TRBV4 and TRBJ2-1, with D unresolved. Germline loops: CDR1 LGHDT, CDR2 YNNKQL (reference sequence). The ends were cut back, 4 bases at V and 1 base at J, with 5 bases in the middle. This CDR3 region has 13 residues. CDR3 bases read: TGTGCCAGCAGCTTGGTAAACTATGCTGAGCAGTTC. It yields the protein CASSLVNYAEQF. The whole CDR3 region reads CASSLVNYAEQFF. Full variable domain (outside the CDR3, taken from reference TRBV4 and TRBJ2-1): ETAVFQTPNYHVTQVGNEVSFNCKQTLGHDTMYWYKQDSKKLLKIMFSYNNKQLIVNETVPRRFSPQSSDKAHLNLRIKSVEPEDSAVYLCASSLVNYAEQFFGPGTRLTVL.

The sample holds a few counts of this clone. Gene names are the mouse ones. The DNA ends 1 residue before the CDR3 does, and the rest of the CDR3 is filled in from the germline J gene. The chain employs TRBV26 and TRBJ2-1; 10 positions match TRBD2. Germline V lookup: CDR1 KGHPV, CDR2 FQNQEV (reference sequence). V dropped 4 bases and J dropped 7; count of bases not matched to a gene: 4. This CDR3 is built from 14 residues. The sequenced part of the CDR3 DNA is TGTGCCAGCAGTCCGACTGGGGGGCGGGCTGAGCAGTTC. Translation gives CASSPTGGRAEQF. The entire CDR3 is CASSPTGGRAEQFF. Combining the CDR3 with reference TRBV26 and TRBJ2-1 gives the whole variable domain NSKVIQTPRYLVKGQGQKAKMRCIPEKGHPVVFWYQQNKNNEFKFLINFQNQEVLQQIDMTEKRFSAECPSNSPCSLEIQSSEAGDSALYLCASSPTGGRAEQFFGPGTRLTVL.

The table lists this clone with a few counts. Gene names are the mouse ones. The read ends 1 residue before the CDR3 terminus; that terminus is restored from the germline J gene. The genes are TRBV26 and TRBJ2-7, with 10 bases aligning to TRBD2. The CDR3 length is 13 residues. The germline CDR1 and CDR2 sequences are KGHPV and FQNQEV (reference sequence). J gave up 4 bases and V 8 bases, and 5 bases lay outside the gene matches. CDR3 DNA, as far as it was read: TGTGCCAGCTCGACTGGGGGGTCTTATGAACAGTAC. It encodes CASSTGGSYEQY. The CDR3 in its entirety is CASSTGGSYEQYF.

Remarks on this clone: The gene names here belong to mouse. The read ends 1 residue early relative to the CDR3; the germline J gene fills the gap. V is TRBV3 and J is TRBJ2-3; 10 bases map to TRBD2. The CDR3 is made up of 15 amino acids. The J segment lost 4 bases and the V segment lost 4 bases, leaving 5 bases of the junction unmatched. Per germline, CDR1 SNHLY and CDR2 FYNGKV (reference sequence). The sequenced CDR3 bases are TGTGCCAGCAGCTCCCGGGACTGGGGACCAGAAACGCTGTAT. Protein sequence: CASSSRDWGPETLY. The CDR3, in full, reads CASSSRDWGPETLYF.

This clone was seen only a few times. Gene names denote mouse genes. The CDR3 end lies 1 residue beyond the end of the read and is filled in from the germline J gene. This rearrangement joins TRBV26 to TRBJ1-1; 7 bases map to TRBD1. The ends lost 6 bases at V and 1 base at J; junction bases unmatched: 5. The CDR3 consists of 14 residues. Germline V gene data show CDR1 as KGHPV and CDR2 as FQNQEV (reference sequence). CDR3: CASRNRGGNTEVFF. The covered CDR3 bases are TGTGCCAGCAGAAACAGGGGAGGGAACACAGAAGTCTTC.

This clone was found once. Any gene name here is a mouse gene name. The read gets to within 1 residue of the CDR3 end, and the germline J gene fills in the rest. This sequence joins TRBV13-2 and TRBJ2-7, with TRBD1 matching 7 bases. CDR1 is NNHNN, CDR2 SYGAGS, per germline (reference sequence). CDR3 length equals 12 residues. Trimming at V came to 5 bases and at J to 3 bases, leaving 2 bases not matched to a gene. The CDR3 spells CASGSGGYEQYF. Incomplete CDR3 DNA: TGTGCCAGCGGGTCAGGGGGCTATGAACAGTAC.

By proportion, this clone is large. Genes here carry mouse names. The CDR3 goes on 1 residue after the read ends, and that part is filled in from the germline J gene. This chain links TRBV26 with TRBJ1-3; tentatively, D is TRBD1 (5 bases). Germline CDR1 is KGHPV and CDR2 is FQNQEV (reference sequence). The V end lost 2 bases, the J end lost 0 bases, and 5 bases lay between the germline ends. This CDR3 is built from 14 residues. CDR3 protein: CASSLGGSGNTLYF. The CDR3 bases that were read are TGTGCCAGCAGTCTGGGGGGTTCTGGAAATACGCTCTAT.

In its sample, this clone was seen a few times. The gene symbols are mouse symbols. The CDR3 extends 1 residue past the end of the read, so its final part is completed from the germline J gene. The V and J genes are TRBV15 and TRBJ1-1; 8 positions agree with TRBD1. Per germline, CDR1 SGHND and CDR2 FRSKSL. V was clipped by 5 bases and J by 8 bases; unmatched bases: 1. The CDR3 runs 11 residues. The CDR3: CASSRTGEVFF. The DNA read from the CDR3 is TGTGCCAGCAGTAGGACAGGGGAAGTCTTC.

This clone showed up just a few times. Gene and germline names: mouse. With the read ending 1 residue before the CDR3 end, the germline J gene is used to fill in that end. The chain carries TRBV26 and TRBJ2-7; D remains unclear. Germline lookup yields CDR1 KGHPV and CDR2 FQNQEV (reference sequence). The CDR3 is 15 residues long. V was pared by 0 bases and J by 0 bases, with 9 bases between. The part of the CDR3 DNA that was read is TGTGCCAGCAGTCTGTCGTCAGAAACCTCCTATGAACAGTAC. Protein sequence: CASSLSSETSYEQY. The CDR3 reads in full as CASSLSSETSYEQYF.

Notes on this clone: The genes and germline here are from mouse. Coverage ceases 1 residue before the CDR3 finishes, and the germline J gene fills in the end. The rearrangement uses TRBV13-1 and TRBJ2-7; no clear D gene. V gave up 2 bases and J gave up 3 bases, with 3 bases separating them. CDR3 size: 11 residues. Looked up from germline, CDR1 is NSHNY and CDR2 is SYGAGN. CDR3 DNA, as far as it was read: TGTGCCAGCAGTGAAGTCTATGAACAGTAC. This gives the protein CASSEVYEQY. The whole CDR3 sequence is CASSEVYEQYF.

Of note for this clone: Germline and genes: mouse. The read halts 1 residue ahead of the CDR3 end, with the missing end drawn from the germline J gene. The rearrangement links TRBV5 to TRBJ1-1; the D is unclear. Trimming cost V 0 bases and J 0 bases, with 5 bases left between them. The CDR3 runs to 14 residues. Germline lookup yields CDR1 LGHNA and CDR2 YNLKQL (reference sequence). Incomplete CDR3 DNA: TGTGCCAGCAGCCAAGATCGGGCAAACACAGAAGTCTTC. This codes for CASSQDRANTEVF. The CDR3 in full is CASSQDRANTEVFF.

Worth noting for this clone: Genes and germline come from the mouse. The CDR3 goes on 1 residue after the read ends, and that part is filled in from the germline J gene. This chain connects TRBV3 to TRBJ2-1; 8 nucleotides line up with TRBD2. This CDR3 spans 15 amino acids. J gave up 0 bases and V 2 bases, and 0 bases lay outside the gene matches. Germline CDR1 reads SNHLY; CDR2 reads FYNGKV (reference sequence). This CDR3 is CASSLWGGNYAEQFF. Partial CDR3 DNA: TGTGCCAGCAGCTTATGGGGGGGTAACTATGCTGAGCAGTTC.

By sample share, this clone is medium-sized. Any gene name here is a mouse gene name. The CDR3 goes on 1 residue after the read ends, and that part is filled in from the germline J gene. The rearrangement joins TRBV26 to TRBJ1-5, with 7 bases fitting TRBD1. The CDR3 consists of 13 residues. J lost 7 bases, V lost 4 bases, and 4 bases had no gene match. Per germline, CDR1 KGHPV and CDR2 FQNQEV (reference sequence). This chain's CDR3 is CASSRQGAQAPLF. CDR3 bases read: TGTGCCAGCAGTCGACAGGGAGCACAGGCTCCGCTT.

Within the sample, this clone is medium-sized. Gene names and germline refer to mouse. The chain's CDR3 is CASPGHSNERLFF. The CDR3 bases that were read are TGTGCCAGCCCGGGACATTCCAACGAAAGATTATTT. The chain employs TRBV24 and TRBJ1-4; TRBD1 might be the D (6 bases). Sequencing ends 1 residue short of the CDR3 end; the germline J gene provides the rest. The CDR3 sequence is 13 residues long. Germline V gene data show CDR1 as KGHTA and CDR2 as FRNEEI. V was clipped by 8 bases and J by 1 base, with 8 bases between them.

In regard to this clone: Germline and genes here are mouse. The read ends 1 residue early relative to the CDR3; the germline J gene fills the gap. The chain has TRBV12-2 and TRBJ2-7; D may be TRBD2 (7 bases). With 1 base removed from V and 5 bases from J, the gap between germline ends came to 11 bases. This CDR3 is built from 13 residues. Germline V gives CDR1 SGHLS, CDR2 HYDKME. This CDR3 reads CASSLGGAHEQYF. CDR3 bases read: TGTGCCAGCTCTCTGGGGGGCGCCCATGAACAGTAC.

Comments on this clone: The genes are named according to mouse. The read is 1 residue too short to cover the CDR3 end, so that end is filled in from the germline J gene. The same CDR3 also results from other DNA sequences found in this sample. This chain joins TRBV26 and TRBJ2-5; unclear D gene. The germline CDR1 and CDR2 sequences are KGHPV and FQNQEV (reference sequence). V shed 3 bases and J shed 6 bases, with 4 bases lying between them. This CDR3 is 11 amino acids long. The CDR3 DNA, read in part, is TGTGCCAGCAGTCTACGGGACACCCAGTAC. Translation gives CASSLRDTQY. The entire CDR3 reads CASSLRDTQYF.

As concerns this clone: Any gene name here is a mouse gene name. The read is 1 residue too short to cover the CDR3 end, so that end is filled in from the germline J gene. V is TRBV12-1 and J is TRBJ2-3; 12 bases line up with TRBD2. Germline-derived CDR1 and CDR2 are SGHSN and HYEKVE. The CDR3 is 14 amino acids. V gave up 4 bases and J gave up 8 bases; unmatched junction bases: 6. CDR3 DNA (partial): TGTGCCAGCTCCTCCGGGACTGGGGGGAGAACGCTGTAT. Its translation: CASSSGTGGRTLY. The whole CDR3 sequence is CASSSGTGGRTLYF.

This clone was found a few times. The genes and germline here are from mouse. The CDR3 region is CASSRDRGLEQYF. The sequenced CDR3 bases are TGTGCTAGCAGCCGGGACAGGGGGCTTGAACAGTAC. V and J are TRBV29 and TRBJ2-7; 12 nucleotides line up with TRBD1. The CDR3 end lies 1 residue beyond the end of the read and is filled in from the germline J gene. The CDR3 is 13 residues long. J gave up 6 bases and V 6 bases, and 3 bases lay outside the gene matches. Germline CDR1 reads MSHET; CDR2 reads SYDVDS.

Points on this clone: The gene names given are mouse names. The sequence runs out 1 residue before the end of the CDR3; the remainder is reconstructed from the germline J gene. The gene calls are TRBV16 and TRBJ2-5; possibly TRBD1 or TRBD2 for D (5 bases each). Germline loops: CDR1 SGHSA, CDR2 FRNQAP. The V and J ends lost 0 bases and 2 bases respectively, with 6 bases between them. The CDR3 extends over 14 amino acids. CDR3 DNA (partial): TGTGCAAGCAGCTTAGACGGGGGCCAAGACACCCAGTAC. Translated: CASSLDGGQDTQY. The entire CDR3 protein reads CASSLDGGQDTQYF.

Concerning this clone itself: The genes and germline here are from mouse. The read stops 1 residue short of the end of the CDR3; the missing end is completed from the germline J gene. This chain links TRBV26 with TRBJ1-1; D may be TRBD1 (5 bases). This CDR3 contains 13 residues. Germline CDR1 reads KGHPV; CDR2 reads FQNQEV (reference sequence). The V end lost 6 bases, the J end lost 0 bases, and 8 bases lay between the germline ends. CDR3 amino acids: CASSPTANTEVFF. CDR3 DNA (partial): TGTGCCAGCAGCCCGACAGCAAACACAGAAGTCTTC.

By its share, this clone is medium-sized (0.01 to 0.1%). Here the gene names and germline are mouse. The read terminates 1 residue before the CDR3 end, so the remaining end is supplied by the germline J gene. V is TRBV26 and J is TRBJ2-7, with 9 bases lining up with TRBD2. V was pared by 3 bases and J by 4 bases, with 1 base of the junction left unmatched. The CDR3 sequence is 13 residues long. Germline lookup yields CDR1 KGHPV and CDR2 FQNQEV (reference sequence). CDR3 DNA (partial): TGTGCCAGCAGTCTCACTGGGGGGTATGAACAGTAC. It encodes CASSLTGGYEQY. The CDR3, in full, reads CASSLTGGYEQYF.

This clone is labeled medium-sized. Gene names and germline refer to mouse. The read terminates 1 residue ahead of where the CDR3 ends, so the germline J gene completes it. V is TRBV13-3 and J is TRBJ2-3; TRBD1 matches at 7 bases. The CDR3 totals 14 residues. With 5 bases clipped from V and 3 bases from J, the junction kept 6 bases outside the gene matches. The V gene's germline CDR1 is NNHDY and CDR2 SYVADS. CDR3 region: CASRAGTAAETLYF. The sequenced CDR3 bases are TGTGCCAGCAGGGCCGGGACAGCCGCAGAAACGCTGTAT.

Note on this clone: The gene names given are mouse names. With the read ending 1 residue before the CDR3 end, the germline J gene is used to fill in that end. The chain combines TRBV1 with TRBJ2-4; possible D gene TRBD2, 6 bases. V was cut by 5 bases and J by 0 bases, with 9 bases left in between. The germline V gene encodes CDR1 NSQYPW and CDR2 LRSPGD (reference sequence). The CDR3 sequence is 14 residues long. The CDR3 DNA, read in part, is TGCACCTGCAGTTCGGGGGGAAGTCAAAACACCTTGTAC. The encoded protein is CTCSSGGSQNTLY. The entire CDR3 reads CTCSSGGSQNTLYF.

This clone is medium-sized. Gene names and germline match the mouse. The CDR3 extends 1 residue past the end of the read, so its final part is completed from the germline J gene. The rearrangement joins TRBV3 to TRBJ1-5; 7 positions agree with TRBD1. CDR1 and CDR2 (germline): SNHLY, FYNGKV (reference sequence). This CDR3 has 13 amino acids. J lost 3 bases, V lost 4 bases, and 0 bases had no gene match. This CDR3 is CASSWDSNQAPLF. The DNA read from the CDR3 is TGTGCCAGCAGCTGGGACAGCAACCAGGCTCCGCTT.

With respect to this clone: The gene names here belong to mouse. Coverage ceases 1 residue before the CDR3 finishes, and the germline J gene fills in the end. V usage is TRBV26 and J usage is TRBJ2-1; 8 nucleotides agree with TRBD2. V dropped 4 bases and J dropped 1; count of bases not matched to a gene: 3. Germline-derived CDR1 and CDR2 are KGHPV and FQNQEV (reference sequence). CDR3 length: 15 amino acids. Incomplete CDR3 DNA: TGTGCCAGCAGTCCCCACTGGGGGAACTATGCTGAGCAGTTC. It codes for CASSPHWGNYAEQF. The full-length CDR3 reads as CASSPHWGNYAEQFF. The full variable domain, with the rest looked up from reference TRBV26 and TRBJ2-1, is NSKVIQTPRYLVKGQGQKAKMRCIPEKGHPVVFWYQQNKNNEFKFLINFQNQEVLQQIDMTEKRFSAECPSNSPCSLEIQSSEAGDSALYLCASSPHWGNYAEQFFGPGTRLTVL.

In this sample, this clone turned up a few times. The gene names given are mouse names. The CDR3 end is not reached by the read, which stops 1 residue before it; the germline J gene fills it in. The rearrangement uses TRBV13-2 and TRBJ2-5; D tentatively reads TRBD1 or TRBD2 (5 bases each). V gave up 5 bases and J gave up 2 bases, with 9 bases separating them. Looked up from germline, CDR1 is NNHNN and CDR2 is SYGAGS (reference sequence). This CDR3 spans 13 amino acids. The CDR3 protein is CASGWDRQDTQYF. CDR3 DNA, as far as it was read: TGTGCCAGCGGCTGGGACCGCCAAGACACCCAGTAC.